This T cell receptor (beta chain) was captured in a study of blood T cell repertoires in COVID-19 (dated by TCRdb to 2018 to 2020). About the study as a whole: Samples from collaborators originated in the United States, Italy and Spain and spanned both the acute and convalescent phases of COVID-19. The material from the prospective study consisted of cDNA or gDNA derived from T cells, B-cell-depleted T cells, or PBMCs. Deeply sampled blood TCRbeta repertoires from subjects exposed to, actively infected with, or recovered from COVID-19 were included in the dataset. The repertoires were released in a freely available public database intended as a resource for research on the immune response to SARS-CoV-2. The samples were drawn from two sources: the first 160 participants of the ongoing ImmuneRACE study, and some 1,300 subjects contributed by 6 global collaborators. The sample metadata nearly always contained a de-identified subject ID, COVID-19 status, age in years and sex. Where HLA class I and class II types were available, the types were taken from metadata supplied by the sample provider, not from assay-based typing.

The CDR3 runs 12 amino acids, cysteine and phenylalanine included. This entry keeps only the CDR3 DNA: 36 bases, framed from base 1. Relative to germline, V is 6 bases shorter and J is 15 bases shorter, with 18 bases between their ends. The CDR1 and CDR2 encoded by the germline V gene are MNHEY and SVGAGI. The immunoSEQ Assay, a bias-controlled multiplex PCR, was used to amplify TCRbeta CDR3 regions from genomic DNA. Regarding the original processing steps: The number of nucleated cells in each sample was estimated by amplification of reference gene primers within the assay. Sequence reads were collapsed and filtered to measure the absolute abundance of every unique TCRbeta CDR3 rearrangement. For each sample, productive Simpson clonality was calculated by taking the square root of Simpson's diversity index across productive rearrangements. This immuneACCESS table, as held by TCRdb, lists in-frame sequences with V and J called but not all clones. Of the missing ones, under half trace to an unresolved V gene in checked studies; the others have no known cause. That table is the source of V, J and clone size, and D and trimming were worked out from the DNA. Present in this sample are about 210,000 clones, 82% of which were seen just once. Of the sample, 5.2% falls within the top ten clones.

Findings and caveats that apply to the study as a whole: The quantity of clinical and demographic metadata differed by source and by participant and was supplied without curation.

One collaborating source in Seattle enrolled patients while the patients were actively infected and followed the patients over time throughout the course of disease. The collaborating institutions used their own protocols to collect whole blood in K2EDTA tubes. For TCRbeta analysis, collaborators shipped samples in one of three forms: frozen whole blood, isolated PBMCs, or DNA extracted from either of those sample types. Notes on this clone: Its antigen remains undetermined. The record has no base qualities; no much larger clone is one base away.

The receptor comes from a woman aged 65 to 85 with COVID-19, enrolled during active disease. The material sequenced was peripheral blood. Recombination linked TRBV6-5 to TRBJ1-5; possibly the D gene is TRBD1, per 5 matching bases. The CDR3 in this case is CASSSQGASGHF. The nucleotides read TGTGCCAGCAGCTCCCAGGGAGCTAGCGGGCATTTT.